The following is a T cell receptor beta chain sequence with its context. Its antigen specificity is not known. Base-call qualities are not available, and no considerably larger clone is one nucleotide away. According to the study, the label for this sample's treatment or condition signals: in vitro stimulation with specific CMV peptide epitopes to enrich CMV-specific T cells. This sample stems from a study of T cell repertoires in cytomegalovirus infection (dated by TCRdb to between 2018 and 2021). In the study overall: The peptide stimulations were aimed at well-studied HLA-B-restricted epitopes as well as recently identified HLA-C-restricted CMV epitopes, whose presentation resists viral immunomodulation. Donor HLA type was relevant to the analysis, as public TCR beta signatures indicated carriage of CMV infection together with the matching HLA type.

Sequencing took place on an Illumina HiSeq 1500. The public reads were run again by TCRdb, first through fastp at Q25 and then through MiXCR, and only productive beta chains were kept. When rows share a CDR3 protein, they turn into one entry using the most common DNA and genes. This sample is represented by fewer than 900,000 distinct CDR3 sequences; about 28% of them were singletons. Over 10% of the sample is taken by the ten largest. Per the germline V gene, MDHEN is the CDR1 and SYDVKM is the CDR2. The CDR3 holds 13 amino acids from the cysteine to the phenylalanine. CDR3 DNA only is kept here, 39 bases in frame from base 1. V is clipped by 8 bases and J by 2 bases, and the sequence between their germline boundaries is 11 bases long. Points the paper makes about the study in general: Cumulative frequency of public TCR beta family members discriminated carriers of CMV infection plus the relevant HLA type in this cohort and an independent 352-donor cohort. The ex vivo response was dominated by HLA-C-restricted CMV-specific TCR beta clonotypes, which also provided the single most frequent clonotype in two of eight donors.

The chain links TRBV28 with TRBJ2-3; there is no confident call for the D gene. The sequences come from cultured CD8+ T cells from PBMCs, collected from culture after CMV antigen stimulation. The sequence derives from a human donor in good health (CMV status not recorded). Some clones in this sample may be carry-over from other donors' samples. The CDR3 here reads CASQTEITDTQYF. The bases read TGTGCCAGCCAGACCGAGATCACAGATACGCAGTATTTT.